The following is a T cell receptor beta chain sequence with its context. This record comes from a study of cytomegalovirus exposure and HLA in healthy donors. Study information: Of the donors genotyped, approximately 410 in all, about 80% fell in the Caucasian-associated ancestry cluster.

Between the trimmed V and J ends, which lost 3 bases and 1 base, there was a span of 10 bases. The CDR3 covers 14 residues. The V gene's germline CDR1 is SGDLS and CDR2 YYNGEE. Primers included in the PCR were 60 Vbeta and 13 Jbeta primers. The assay was immunoSEQ multiplex PCR, and TCRdb's table has in-frame clones only and misses some. The table has about 150,000 clones, roughly 81% seen once. The sequenced sample was PBMCs. The chain combines TRBV9 with TRBJ1-1; D unclear. The TCR originated in a girl aged 10 to 17 in good health and CMV-seropositive. The CDR3 region has the DNA TGTGCCAGCAGCGCCACAACCCAGAACACTGAAGCTTTCTTT. This codes for CASSATTQNTEAFF.